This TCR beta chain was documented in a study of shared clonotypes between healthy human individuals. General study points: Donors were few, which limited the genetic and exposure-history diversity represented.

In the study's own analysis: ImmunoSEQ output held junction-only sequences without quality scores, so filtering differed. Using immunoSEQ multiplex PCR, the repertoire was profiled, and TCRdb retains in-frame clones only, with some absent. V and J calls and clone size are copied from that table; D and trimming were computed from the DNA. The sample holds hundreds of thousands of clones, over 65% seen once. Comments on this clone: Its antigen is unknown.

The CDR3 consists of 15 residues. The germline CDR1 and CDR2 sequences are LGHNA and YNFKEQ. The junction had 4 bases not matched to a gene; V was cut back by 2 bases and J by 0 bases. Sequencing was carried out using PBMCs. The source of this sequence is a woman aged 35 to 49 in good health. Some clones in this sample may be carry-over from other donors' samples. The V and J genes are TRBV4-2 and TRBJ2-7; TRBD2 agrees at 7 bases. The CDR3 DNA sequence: TGTGCCAGCAGCCAACGGGACTACTTCTCCTACGAGCAGTACTTC. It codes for CASSQRDYFSYEQYF.